This TCR beta chain was sequenced for a study of response to subunit inactivated influenza vaccine. Between the trimmed V and J ends, which lost 6 bases and 6 bases, there was a span of 14 bases. From germline, CDR1 is MNHNS and CDR2 SASEGT. This CDR3 contains 13 residues. TCRdb analysed the RT-PCR reads with MiXCR anew, one entry per CDR3 protein. Of about 530,000 distinct CDR3 sequences in the sample, 10% to 15% are singletons; the top ten hold around 9.6%. The material was PBMCs from blood, obtained on the day of vaccination. The TCR comes from a man aged 45-65 years who received an inactivated influenza vaccine. The chain employs TRBV6-1 and TRBJ2-5, with a possible D match to TRBD1 (6 bases). CDR3: CASRGSGVKTQYF. The CDR3, as DNA: TGTGCCAGCAGGGGATCAGGGGTAAAGACCCAGTACTTC.